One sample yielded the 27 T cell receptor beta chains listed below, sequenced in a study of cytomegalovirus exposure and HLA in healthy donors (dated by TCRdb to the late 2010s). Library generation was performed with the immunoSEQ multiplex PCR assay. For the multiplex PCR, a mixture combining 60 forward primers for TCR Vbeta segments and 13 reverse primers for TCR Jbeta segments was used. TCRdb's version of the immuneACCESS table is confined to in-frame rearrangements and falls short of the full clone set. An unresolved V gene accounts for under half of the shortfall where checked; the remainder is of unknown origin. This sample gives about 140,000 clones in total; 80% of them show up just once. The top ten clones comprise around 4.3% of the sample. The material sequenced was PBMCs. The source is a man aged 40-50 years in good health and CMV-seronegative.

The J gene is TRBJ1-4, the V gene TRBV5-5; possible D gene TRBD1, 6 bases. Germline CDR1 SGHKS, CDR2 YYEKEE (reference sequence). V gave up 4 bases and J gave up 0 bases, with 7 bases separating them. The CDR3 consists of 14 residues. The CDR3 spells CASSGTPTNEKLFF. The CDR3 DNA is TGTGCCAGCAGCGGGACACCAACTAATGAAAAACTGTTTTTT.

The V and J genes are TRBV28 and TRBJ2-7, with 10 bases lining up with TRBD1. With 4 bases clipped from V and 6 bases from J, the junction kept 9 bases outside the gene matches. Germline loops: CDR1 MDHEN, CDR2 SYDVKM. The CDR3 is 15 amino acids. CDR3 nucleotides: TGTGCCAGCAGTTACCACGGGACAGGGGCCTCCGAGCAGTACTTC. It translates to CASSYHGTGASEQYF. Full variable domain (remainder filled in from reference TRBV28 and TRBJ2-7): DVKVTQSSRYLVKRTGEKVFLECVQDMDHENMFWYRQDPGLGLRLIYFSYDVKMKEKGDIPEGYSVSREKKERFSLILESASTNQTSMYLCASSYHGTGASEQYFGPGTRLTVT.

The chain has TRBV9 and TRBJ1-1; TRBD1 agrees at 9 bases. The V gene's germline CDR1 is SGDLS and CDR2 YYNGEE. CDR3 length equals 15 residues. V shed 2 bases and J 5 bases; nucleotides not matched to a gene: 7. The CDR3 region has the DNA TGTGCCAGCAGCGTCCTTCGTGACAGGGGGACTGAAGCTTTCTTT. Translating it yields CASSVLRDRGTEAFF.

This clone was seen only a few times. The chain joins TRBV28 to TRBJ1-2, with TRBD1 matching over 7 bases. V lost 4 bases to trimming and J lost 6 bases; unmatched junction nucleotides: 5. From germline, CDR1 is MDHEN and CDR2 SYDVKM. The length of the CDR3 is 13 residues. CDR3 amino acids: CASSSPGGNGYTF. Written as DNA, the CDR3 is TGTGCCAGCAGTTCGCCAGGGGGAAATGGCTACACCTTC.

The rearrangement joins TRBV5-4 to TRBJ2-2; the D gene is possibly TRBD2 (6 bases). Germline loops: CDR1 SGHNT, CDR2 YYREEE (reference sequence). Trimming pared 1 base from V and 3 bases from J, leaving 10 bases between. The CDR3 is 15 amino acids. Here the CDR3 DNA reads TGTGCCAGCAGCTTGTCAGGGACTTACACCGGGGAGCTGTTTTTT. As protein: CASSLSGTYTGELFF.

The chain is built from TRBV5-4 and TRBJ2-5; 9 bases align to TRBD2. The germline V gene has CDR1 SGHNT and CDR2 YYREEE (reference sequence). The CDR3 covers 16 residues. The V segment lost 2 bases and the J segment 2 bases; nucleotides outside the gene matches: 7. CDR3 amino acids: CASSFRSGGLQETQYF. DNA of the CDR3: TGTGCCAGCAGCTTTAGAAGCGGGGGGCTTCAAGAGACCCAGTACTTC.

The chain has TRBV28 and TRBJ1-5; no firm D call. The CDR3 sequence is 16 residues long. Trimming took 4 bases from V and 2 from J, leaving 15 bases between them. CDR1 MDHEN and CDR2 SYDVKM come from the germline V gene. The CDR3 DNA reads TGTGCCAGCAGTTCCTATCGGGGTTTTGGCAATCAGCCCCAGCATTTT. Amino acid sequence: CASSSYRGFGNQPQHF.

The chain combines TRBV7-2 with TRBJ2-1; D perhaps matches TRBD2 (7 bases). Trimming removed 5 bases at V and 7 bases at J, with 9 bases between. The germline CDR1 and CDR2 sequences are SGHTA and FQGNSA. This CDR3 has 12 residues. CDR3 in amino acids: CASSRGGNEQFF. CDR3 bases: TGTGCCAGCAGCAGGGGGGGAAATGAGCAGTTCTTC.

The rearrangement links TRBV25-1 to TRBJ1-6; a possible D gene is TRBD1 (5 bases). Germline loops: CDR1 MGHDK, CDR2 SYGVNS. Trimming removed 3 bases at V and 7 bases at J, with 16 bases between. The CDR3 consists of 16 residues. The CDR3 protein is CASSDSTRGYNSPLHF. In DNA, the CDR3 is TGTGCCAGCAGTGACTCTACAAGGGGCTACAATTCACCCCTCCACTTT.

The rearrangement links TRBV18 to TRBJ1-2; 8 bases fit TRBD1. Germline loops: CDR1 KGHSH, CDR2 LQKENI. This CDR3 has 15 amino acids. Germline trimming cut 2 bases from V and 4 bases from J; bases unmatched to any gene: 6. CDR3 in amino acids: CASSPSTGVGYGYTF. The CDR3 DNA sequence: TGTGCCAGCTCACCATCGACAGGGGTGGGCTATGGCTACACCTTC.

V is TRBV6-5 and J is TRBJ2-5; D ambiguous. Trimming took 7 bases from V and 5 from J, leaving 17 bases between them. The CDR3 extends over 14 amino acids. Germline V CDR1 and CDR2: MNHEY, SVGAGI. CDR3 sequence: CASKIWLPKETQYF. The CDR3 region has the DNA TGTGCCAGCAAGATCTGGCTCCCAAAGGAGACCCAGTACTTC.

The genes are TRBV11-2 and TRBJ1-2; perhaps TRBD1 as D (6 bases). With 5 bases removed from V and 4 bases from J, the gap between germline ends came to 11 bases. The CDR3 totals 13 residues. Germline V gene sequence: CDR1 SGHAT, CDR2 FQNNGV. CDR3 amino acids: CASSPGQFYGYTF. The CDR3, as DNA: TGTGCCAGCAGCCCCGGACAGTTCTATGGCTACACCTTC. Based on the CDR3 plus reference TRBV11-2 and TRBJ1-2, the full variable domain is EAGVAQSPRYKIIEKRQSVAFWCNPISGHATLYWYQQILGQGPKLLIQFQNNGVVDDSQLPKDRFSAERLKGVDSTLKIQPAKLEDSAVYLCASSPGQFYGYTFGSGTRLTVV.

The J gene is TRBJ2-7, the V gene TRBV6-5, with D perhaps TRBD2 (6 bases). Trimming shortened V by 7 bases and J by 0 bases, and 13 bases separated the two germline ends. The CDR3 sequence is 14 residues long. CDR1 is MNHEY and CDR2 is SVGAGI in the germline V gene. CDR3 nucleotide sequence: TGTGCCAGCATGCGGGATCCCCTCTCCTACGAGCAGTACTTC. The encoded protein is CASMRDPLSYEQYF.

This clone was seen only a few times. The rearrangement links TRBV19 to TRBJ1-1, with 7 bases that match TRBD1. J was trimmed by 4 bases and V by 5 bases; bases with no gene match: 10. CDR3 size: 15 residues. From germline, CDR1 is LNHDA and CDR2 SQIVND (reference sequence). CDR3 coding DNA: TGTGCCAGTAGTCTAAAGGGGGCGCGTGGCACTGAAGCTTTCTTT. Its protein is CASSLKGARGTEAFF.

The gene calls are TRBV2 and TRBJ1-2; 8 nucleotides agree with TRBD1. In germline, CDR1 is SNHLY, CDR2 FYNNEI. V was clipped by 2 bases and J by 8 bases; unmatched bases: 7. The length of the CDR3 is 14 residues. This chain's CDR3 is CASSELTGGGGYTF. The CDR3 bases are TGTGCCAGCAGTGAACTTACAGGGGGGGGAGGCTACACCTTC. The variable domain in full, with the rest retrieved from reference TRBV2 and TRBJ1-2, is EPEVTQTPSHQVTQMGQEVILRCVPISNHLYFYWYRQILGQKVEFLVSFYNNEISEKSEIFDDQFSVERPDGSNFTLKIRSTKLEDSAMYFCASSELTGGGGYTFGSGTRLTVV.

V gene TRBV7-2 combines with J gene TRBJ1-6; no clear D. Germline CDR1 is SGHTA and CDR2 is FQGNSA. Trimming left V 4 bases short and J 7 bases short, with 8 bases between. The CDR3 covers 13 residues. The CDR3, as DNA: TGTGCCAGCAGCTCCCTCGAGAATTCACCCCTCCACTTT. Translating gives CASSSLENSPLHF.

DNA of the CDR3: TGTGCCATCAGTGAATTGGGTTTGCGGGGAAACACCATATATTTT. Protein product: CAISELGLRGNTIYF. This chain joins TRBV10-3 and TRBJ1-3; D gene uncertain. Germline CDR1 ENHRY, CDR2 SYGVKD. The CDR3 length is 15 residues. Deletions cut 3 bases from V and 4 bases from J, with 13 bases between.

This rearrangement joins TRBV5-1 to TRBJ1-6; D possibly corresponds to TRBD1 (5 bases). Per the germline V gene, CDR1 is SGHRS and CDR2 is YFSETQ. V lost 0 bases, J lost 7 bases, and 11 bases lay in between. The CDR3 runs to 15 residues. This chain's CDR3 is CASSLDGRVNSPLHF. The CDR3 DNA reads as TGCGCCAGCAGCTTGGATGGCAGGGTGAATTCACCCCTCCACTTT.

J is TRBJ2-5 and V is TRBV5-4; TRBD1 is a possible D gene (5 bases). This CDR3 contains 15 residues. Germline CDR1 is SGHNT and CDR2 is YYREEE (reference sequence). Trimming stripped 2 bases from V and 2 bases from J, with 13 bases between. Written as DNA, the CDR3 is TGTGCCAGCAGCTTCGGGTCAGGGCCTCAAGAGACCCAGTACTTC. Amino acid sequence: CASSFGSGPQETQYF.

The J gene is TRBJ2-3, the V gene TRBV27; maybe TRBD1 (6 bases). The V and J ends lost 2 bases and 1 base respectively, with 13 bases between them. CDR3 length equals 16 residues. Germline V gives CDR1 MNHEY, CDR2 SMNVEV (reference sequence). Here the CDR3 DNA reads TGTGCCAGCAGTTTAAACACAGGGAGACGCACAGATACGCAGTATTTT. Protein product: CASSLNTGRRTDTQYF.

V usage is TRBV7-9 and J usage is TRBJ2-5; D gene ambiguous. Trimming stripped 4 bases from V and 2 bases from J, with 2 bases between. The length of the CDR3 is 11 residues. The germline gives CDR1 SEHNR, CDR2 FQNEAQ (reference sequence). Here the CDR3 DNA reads TGTGCCAGCAGCTCGCAAGAGACCCAGTACTTC. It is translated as CASSSQETQYF. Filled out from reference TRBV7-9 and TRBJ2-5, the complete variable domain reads DTGVSQNPRHKITKRGQNVTFRCDPISEHNRLYWYRQTLGQGPEFLTYFQNEAQLEKSRLLSDRFSAERPKGSFSTLEIQRTEQGDSAMYLCASSSQETQYFGPGTRLLVL.

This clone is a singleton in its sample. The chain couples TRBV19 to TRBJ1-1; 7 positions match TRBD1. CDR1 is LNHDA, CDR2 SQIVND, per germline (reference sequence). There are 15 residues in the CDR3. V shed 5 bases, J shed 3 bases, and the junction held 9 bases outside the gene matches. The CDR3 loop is CASSLDREMDTEAFF. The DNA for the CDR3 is TGTGCCAGTAGTCTTGACAGGGAAATGGACACTGAAGCTTTCTTT.

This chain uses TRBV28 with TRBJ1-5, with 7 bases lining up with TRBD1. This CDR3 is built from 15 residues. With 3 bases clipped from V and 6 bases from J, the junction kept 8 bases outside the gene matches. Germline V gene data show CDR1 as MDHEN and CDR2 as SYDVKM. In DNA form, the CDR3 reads TGTGCCAGCAGTTTCGACAGGGTTGGAAGTCAGCCCCAGCATTTT. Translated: CASSFDRVGSQPQHF.

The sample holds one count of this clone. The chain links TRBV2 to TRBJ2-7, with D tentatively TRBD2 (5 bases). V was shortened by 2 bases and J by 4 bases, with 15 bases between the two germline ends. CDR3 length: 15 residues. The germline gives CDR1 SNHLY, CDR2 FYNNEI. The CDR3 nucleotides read TGTGCCAGCAGTGAATGGGAATCCGAGGGATACGAGCAGTACTTC. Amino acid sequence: CASSEWESEGYEQYF.

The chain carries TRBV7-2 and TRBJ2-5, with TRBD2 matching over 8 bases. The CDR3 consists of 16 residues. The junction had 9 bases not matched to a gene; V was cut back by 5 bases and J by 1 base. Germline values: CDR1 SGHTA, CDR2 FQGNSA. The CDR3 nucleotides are TGTGCCAGCAGCCCCGGGGGGACTAGTGCCCAAGAGACCCAGTACTTC. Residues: CASSPGGTSAQETQYF. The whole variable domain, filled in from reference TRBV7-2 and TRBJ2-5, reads GAGVSQSPSNKVTEKGKDVELRCDPISGHTALYWYRQSLGQGLEFLIYFQGNSAPDKSGLPSDRFSAERTGGSVSTLTIQRTQQEDSAVYLCASSPGGTSAQETQYFGPGTRLLVL.

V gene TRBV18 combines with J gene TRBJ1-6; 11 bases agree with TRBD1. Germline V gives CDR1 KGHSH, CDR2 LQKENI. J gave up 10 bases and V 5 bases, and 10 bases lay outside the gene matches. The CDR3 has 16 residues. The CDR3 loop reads CASSTRTGGAESPLHF. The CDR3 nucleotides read TGTGCCAGCTCAACCCGGACAGGGGGCGCGGAGTCACCCCTCCACTTT.

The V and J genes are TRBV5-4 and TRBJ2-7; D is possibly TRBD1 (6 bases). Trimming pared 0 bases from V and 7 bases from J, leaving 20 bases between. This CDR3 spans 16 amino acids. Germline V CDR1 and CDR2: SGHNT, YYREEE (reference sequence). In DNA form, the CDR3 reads TGTGCCAGCAGCTTGGCCCTACAGGGCCCCTCTACGGAGCAGTACTTC. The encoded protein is CASSLALQGPSTEQYF. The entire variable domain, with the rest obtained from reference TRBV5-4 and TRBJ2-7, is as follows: ETGVTQSPTHLIKTRGQQVTLRCSSQSGHNTVSWYQQALGQGPQFIFQYYREEENGRGNFPPRFSGLQFPNYSSELNVNALELDDSALYLCASSLALQGPSTEQYFGPGTRLTVT.